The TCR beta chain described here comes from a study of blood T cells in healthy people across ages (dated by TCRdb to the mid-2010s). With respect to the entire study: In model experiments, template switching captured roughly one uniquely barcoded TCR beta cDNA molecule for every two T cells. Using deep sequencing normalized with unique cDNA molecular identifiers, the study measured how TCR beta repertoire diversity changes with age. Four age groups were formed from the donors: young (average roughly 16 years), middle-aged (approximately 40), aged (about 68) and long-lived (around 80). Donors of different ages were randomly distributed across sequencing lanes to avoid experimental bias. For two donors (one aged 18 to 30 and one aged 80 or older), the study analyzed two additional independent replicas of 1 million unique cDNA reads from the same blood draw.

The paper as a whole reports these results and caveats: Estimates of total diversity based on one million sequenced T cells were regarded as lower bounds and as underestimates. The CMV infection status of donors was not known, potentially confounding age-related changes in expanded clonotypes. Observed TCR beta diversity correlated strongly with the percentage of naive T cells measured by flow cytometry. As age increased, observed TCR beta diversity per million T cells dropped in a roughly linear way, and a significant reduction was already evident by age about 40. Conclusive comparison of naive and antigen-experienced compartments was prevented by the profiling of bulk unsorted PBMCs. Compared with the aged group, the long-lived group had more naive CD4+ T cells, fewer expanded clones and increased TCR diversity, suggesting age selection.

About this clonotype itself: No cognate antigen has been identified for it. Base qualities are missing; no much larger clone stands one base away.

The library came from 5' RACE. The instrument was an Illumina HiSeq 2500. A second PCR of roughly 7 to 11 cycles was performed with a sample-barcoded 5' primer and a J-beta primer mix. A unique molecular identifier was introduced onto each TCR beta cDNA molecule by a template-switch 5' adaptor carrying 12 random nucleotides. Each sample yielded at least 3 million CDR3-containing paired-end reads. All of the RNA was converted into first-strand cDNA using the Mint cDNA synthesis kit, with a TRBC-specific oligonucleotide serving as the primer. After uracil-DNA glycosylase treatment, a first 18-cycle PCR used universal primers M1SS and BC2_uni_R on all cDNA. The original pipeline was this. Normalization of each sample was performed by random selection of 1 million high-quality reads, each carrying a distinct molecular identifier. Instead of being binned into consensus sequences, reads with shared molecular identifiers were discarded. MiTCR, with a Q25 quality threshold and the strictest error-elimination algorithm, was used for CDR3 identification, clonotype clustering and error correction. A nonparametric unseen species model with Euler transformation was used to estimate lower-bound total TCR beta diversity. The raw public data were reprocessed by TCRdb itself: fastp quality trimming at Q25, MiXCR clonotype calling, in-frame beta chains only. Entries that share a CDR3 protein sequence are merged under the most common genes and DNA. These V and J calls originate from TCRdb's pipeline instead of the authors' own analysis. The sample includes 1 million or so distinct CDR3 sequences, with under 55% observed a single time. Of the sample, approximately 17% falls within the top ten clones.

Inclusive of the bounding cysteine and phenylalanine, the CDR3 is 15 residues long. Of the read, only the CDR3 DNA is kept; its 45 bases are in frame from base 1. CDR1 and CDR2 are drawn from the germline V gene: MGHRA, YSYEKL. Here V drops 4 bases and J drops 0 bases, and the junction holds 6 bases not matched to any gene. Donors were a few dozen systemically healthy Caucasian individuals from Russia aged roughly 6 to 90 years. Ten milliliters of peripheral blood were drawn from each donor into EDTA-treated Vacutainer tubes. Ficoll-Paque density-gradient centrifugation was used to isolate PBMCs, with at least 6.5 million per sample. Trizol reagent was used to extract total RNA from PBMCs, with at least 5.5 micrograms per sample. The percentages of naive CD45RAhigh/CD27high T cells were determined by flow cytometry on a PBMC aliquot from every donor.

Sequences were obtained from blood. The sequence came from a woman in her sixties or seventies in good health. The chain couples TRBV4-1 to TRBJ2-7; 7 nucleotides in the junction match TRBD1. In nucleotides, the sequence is TGCGCCAGCAGCCCCACCGGGACAGCCTCCTACGAGCAGTACTTC. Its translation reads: CASSPTGTASYEQYF.